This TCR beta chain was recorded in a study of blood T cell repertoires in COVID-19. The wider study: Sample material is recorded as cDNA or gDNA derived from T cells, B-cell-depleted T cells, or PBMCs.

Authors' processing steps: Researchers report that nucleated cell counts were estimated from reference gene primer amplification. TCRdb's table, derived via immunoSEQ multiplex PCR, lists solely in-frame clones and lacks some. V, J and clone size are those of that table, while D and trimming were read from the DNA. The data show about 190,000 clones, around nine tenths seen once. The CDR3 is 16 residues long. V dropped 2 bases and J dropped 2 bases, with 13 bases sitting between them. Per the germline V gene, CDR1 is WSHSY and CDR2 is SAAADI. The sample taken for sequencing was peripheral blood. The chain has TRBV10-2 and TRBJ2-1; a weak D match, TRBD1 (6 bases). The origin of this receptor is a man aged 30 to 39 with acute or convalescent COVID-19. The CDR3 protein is CASSEPAQGPYNEQFF. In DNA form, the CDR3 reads TGCGCCAGCAGTGAGCCAGCACAGGGTCCCTACAATGAGCAGTTCTTC.